The TCR beta chain described here comes from a study of cytomegalovirus exposure and HLA in healthy donors. PCR was performed using 60 Vbeta and 13 Jbeta primers. TCRdb keeps only in-frame clones here, not all; method: immunoSEQ multiplex PCR. Here the sample spans about 260,000 clones, roughly 70% being singletons. Specimen: PBMCs. The clonotype originates from a female donor in good health and CMV-seronegative.

Written as DNA, the CDR3 is TGCGCCAGCAGCCAAGCCGCCTACAGCTACGAGCAGTACTTC. The encoded protein is CASSQAAYSYEQYF. The V call is TRBV4-1, the J call TRBJ2-7; D remains unclear. V lost 1 base, J lost 3 bases, and 10 bases lay in between. The CDR3 contains 14 residues. Germline lookup yields CDR1 MGHRA and CDR2 YSYEKL.